This T cell receptor beta chain came from a study of long-term antiretroviral therapy in people with HIV. Study observations and caveats: Dominating the repertoire at all time points were the clones that expanded before ART. Versus controls, repertoires in people with HIV had narrower CDR3 length ranges.

Participants living with HIV all received treatment in the United States. In each sample, roughly 0.95-10 million cryopreserved PBMC were present before DNA extraction. This was the immunoSEQ v3.0 assay at survey level. TCRdb's copy holds only in-frame clones and misses some; the assay was immunoSEQ multiplex PCR. The sample contains under 4,000 clones, over 75% of which appear only once. Note on this clone: Its cognate antigen is unknown.

CDR3 length equals 15 residues. Trimming cost V 5 bases and J 0 bases, with 13 bases left between them. CDR1 and CDR2 from the germline V gene are SGHAT and FQNNGV. The clonotype comes from a woman aged 45-59 years with HIV. The gene calls are TRBV11-2 and TRBJ2-5, with D tentatively TRBD2 (5 bases). The sample was unsorted PBMCs, taken 0.3 years after starting antiretroviral therapy. Here the CDR3 DNA reads TGTGCCAGCAGCGCTTTGCTAGCAAACCAAGAGACCCAGTACTTC. Protein product: CASSALLANQETQYF.